Below, 21 T cell receptor beta chains from the same sample are listed, as sequenced in a study of T cells after yellow fever vaccination. MiXCR, run by TCRdb on the 5' RACE reads, gives a single entry per CDR3 protein. The data contain a few hundred thousand distinct CDR3 sequences, approximately 8% of them singletons. This specimen consisted of PBMCs, obtained 35 to 50 days after the first yellow fever vaccination. The receptors originated from a man younger than 30 who received the YFV17D yellow fever vaccine.

CDR3 residues: CATHRFRGPSNYGYTF. In nucleotides, the CDR3 is TGTGCCACGCACCGTTTTCGCGGACCCTCTAACTATGGCTACACCTTC. The chain carries TRBV12-3 or TRBV12-4 and TRBJ1-2; D gene ambiguous. V lost 10 bases and J lost 0, with 21 bases in between. This CDR3 region has 16 residues.

The chain has TRBV12-3 or TRBV12-4 and TRBJ2-3; D may be TRBD1 or TRBD2 (5 bases each). V lost 5 bases to trimming and J lost 10 bases, with 19 bases between them. CDR3 length: 14 amino acids. The CDR3 coding sequence is TGTGCCAGCAGTGGGGGACCCAGGCCCCCTTCGCAGTATTTT. This sequence encodes CASSGGPRPPSQYF.

This clonotype was seen only a few times. This chain links TRBV21-1 with TRBJ2-6; no DNA check was done on the table's D call, TRBD1. TRBV21-1 is recorded as a pseudogene. The CDR3 has 17 residues. The DNA of the CDR3 is TGTGCCAGCAGCAAAGCCACAGGACCCTCTGGGGCCAACGTCCTGACTTTC. It is translated as CASSKATGPSGANVLTF.

V is TRBV25-1 and J is TRBJ2-1; D might be TRBD1 (6 bases). The CDR3 runs 15 residues. The V end lost 10 bases, the J end lost 3 bases, and 19 bases lay between the germline ends. Germline CDR1 reads MGHDK; CDR2 reads SYGVNS. The CDR3 bases are TGTGCCACCCTCCGGGACACCCTTGGCTACAATGAGCAGTTCTTC. This encodes CATLRDTLGYNEQFF.

This clonotype has at least ten counts. The chain employs TRBV12-3 or TRBV12-4 and TRBJ1-5; no clear D gene. The V end was cut by 2 bases, the J end by 2 bases, with 7 bases between. This CDR3 contains 14 residues. Written as DNA, the CDR3 is TGTGCCAGCAGTTTAATGGATCGCAATCAGCCCCAGCATTTT. Translating it yields CASSLMDRNQPQHF.

The chain carries TRBV24-1 and TRBJ2-1, with TRBD1 identical over 11 bases. The trim removed 5 bases at V and 4 bases at J, leaving 3 bases unmatched. Germline assignment: CDR1 KGHDR and CDR2 SFDVKD. This CDR3 comprises 15 residues. The CDR3 sequence: CATSGTGGLYNEQFF. CDR3 bases: TGTGCCACCAGTGGGACAGGGGGCTTGTACAATGAGCAGTTCTTC.

This chain connects TRBV18 to TRBJ2-1; D gene unclear. Germline CDR1 is KGHSH and CDR2 is LQKENI. V was trimmed by 0 bases and J by 5 bases, leaving 11 bases between them. The CDR3 consists of 15 residues. For the CDR3, the DNA is TGTGCCAGCTCACCACCTTCCCCCCGGCACAATGAGCAGTTCTTC. Translation gives CASSPPSPRHNEQFF.

This clonotype was seen a handful of times. For the CDR3, the DNA is TGTGCCAGCAGCGTTCCAGGCGGTAGCGGGCGCAATGAGCAGTTCTTC. Its protein is CASSVPGGSGRNEQFF. This chain links TRBV7-2 with TRBJ2-1; TRBD2 matches at 7 bases. Germline V gene data show CDR1 as SGHTA and CDR2 as FQGNSA. There are 16 residues in the CDR3. V shed 5 bases, J shed 6 bases, and the junction held 13 bases outside the gene matches. Variable domain in full (rest from reference TRBV7-2 and TRBJ2-1): GAGVSQSPSNKVTEKGKDVELRCDPISGHTALYWYRQSLGQGLEFLIYFQGNSAPDKSGLPSDRFSAERTGGSVSTLTIQRTQQEDSAVYLCASSVPGGSGRNEQFFGPGTRLTVL.

The chain joins TRBV12-3 or TRBV12-4 to TRBJ2-3; 8 bases align to TRBD2. CDR3 length equals 15 residues. V was clipped by 1 base and J by 3 bases; unmatched bases: 3. The CDR3, as DNA: TGTGCCAGCAGTTTAGATGCGGGGGGAACAGATACGCAGTATTTT. This gives the protein CASSLDAGGTDTQYF.

This clonotype was detected only a few times. The chain links TRBV5-4 to TRBJ2-1, with TRBD1 matching over 7 bases. The CDR3 sequence is 12 residues long. The J segment lost 8 bases and the V segment lost 4 bases, leaving 3 bases of the junction unmatched. Germline CDR1 reads SGHNT; CDR2 reads YYREEE (reference sequence). CDR3 sequence (DNA): TGTGCCAGCAGCCAAGGGACAGATGAGCAGTTCTTC. Its protein product is CASSQGTDEQFF.

The V and J genes are TRBV7-2 and TRBJ2-3, with D perhaps assigned TRBD1 or TRBD2 (5 bases each). V lost 5 bases, J lost 9 bases, and 12 bases lay in between. There are 12 residues in the CDR3. The germline V gene encodes CDR1 SGHTA and CDR2 FQGNSA. CDR3 bases: TGTGCCAGCAGCGGGGGTAGCGTAACGCAGTATTTT. Encoded protein: CASSGGSVTQYF.

This clonotype showed up just a few times. The J gene is TRBJ1-5, the V gene TRBV2; a possible D gene is TRBD1 (6 bases). CDR1 and CDR2 (germline): SNHLY, FYNNEI. V was trimmed by 7 bases and J by 5 bases, leaving 15 bases between them. The CDR3 runs to 14 residues. Written as DNA, the CDR3 is TGTGCCAGCATGGAAGGACAGCCTCATCAGCCCCAGCATTTT. As protein: CASMEGQPHQPQHF.

The rearrangement joins TRBV29-1 to TRBJ2-5; 7 bases align to TRBD1. Looked up from germline, CDR1 is SQVTM and CDR2 is ANQGSEA. This CDR3 has 12 residues. The V gene end was trimmed by 7 bases and the J gene end by 5 bases; junction bases not matched to a gene: 7. DNA of the CDR3: TGCAGCGGACGACAGGGAGTTGAGACCCAGTACTTC. Translating it yields CSGRQGVETQYF.

This clonotype has a handful of counts. The gene calls are TRBV7-2 and TRBJ2-2, with D hard to call. Trimming took off 1 base at V and 6 bases at J, with 6 bases between the two ends. CDR1 is SGHTA and CDR2 is FQGNSA in the germline V gene. There are 13 residues in the CDR3. CDR3 sequence (DNA): TGTGCCAGCAGCTTAGAGTACGCCGGGGAGCTGTTTTTT. Amino acid sequence: CASSLEYAGELFF.

V gene TRBV6-1 combines with J gene TRBJ2-2; a possible D gene is TRBD2 (7 bases). CDR3 size: 19 residues. Per the germline V gene, CDR1 is MNHNS and CDR2 is SASEGT. Trimming shortened V by 5 bases and J by 7 bases, and 29 bases separated the two germline ends. The CDR3 is CASSNIAPLGRGPGGELFF. Written as DNA, the CDR3 is TGTGCCAGCAGTAATATAGCCCCCCTAGGGCGGGGGCCAGGCGGGGAGCTGTTTTTT.

This clonotype was counted ten times or more. The genes are TRBV15 and TRBJ2-1; 9 positions agree with TRBD1. Trimming removed 8 bases from V and 9 bases from J; junction bases left unmatched: 11. CDR1 LNHNV and CDR2 YYDKDF come from the germline V gene (reference sequence). The CDR3 loop spans 14 amino acids. CDR3 nucleotides: TGTGCCACCGGGGACGGACAGGGGTCAAGTGAGCAGTTCTTC. It codes for CATGDGQGSSEQFF.

This clonotype was detected ten times or more. The gene calls are TRBV9 and TRBJ1-3; unclear D gene. In germline, CDR1 is SGDLS, CDR2 YYNGEE. CDR3 size: 14 residues. V lost 3 bases, J lost 0 bases, and 7 bases lay in between. CDR3 amino acids: CASSAVSSGNTIYF. CDR3 in DNA: TGTGCCAGCAGCGCCGTTAGCTCTGGAAACACCATATATTTT.

The gene calls are TRBV30 and TRBJ2-1; D not resolved. This CDR3 contains 12 residues. Germline V gene data show CDR1 as GTSNPN and CDR2 as SVGIG (reference sequence). Trimming removed 3 bases from V and 2 bases from J, with 5 bases in between. The CDR3 is CAWRAAYNEQFF. For the CDR3, the DNA is TGTGCCTGGAGGGCCGCCTACAATGAGCAGTTCTTC.

This clonotype turned up a few times. The rearrangement uses TRBV7-9 and TRBJ2-7; 8 nucleotides agree with TRBD1. Trimming removed 3 bases from V and 6 bases from J; junction bases left unmatched: 7. CDR3 length equals 14 residues. The germline gives CDR1 SEHNR, CDR2 FQNEAQ (reference sequence). The CDR3 reads CASSFGTGLAEQYF. The CDR3 DNA follows: TGTGCCAGCAGCTTCGGGACAGGCCTCGCCGAGCAGTACTTC.

The chain recombines TRBV5-1 with TRBJ2-3; possible D gene TRBD1, 6 bases. CDR3 length: 18 amino acids. V gave up 0 bases and J gave up 2 bases, with 19 bases separating them. CDR1 and CDR2 from the germline V gene are SGHRS and YFSETQ. The chain's CDR3 is CASSLEGHQTGVTDTQYF. For the CDR3, the DNA is TGCGCCAGCAGCTTGGAGGGACACCAAACCGGTGTCACAGATACGCAGTATTTT.

The V and J genes are TRBV3-1 and TRBJ2-7, with a weak D call TRBD2 (6 bases). CDR1 is LGHDT and CDR2 is YNNKEL in the germline V gene (reference sequence). The CDR3 runs to 14 residues. The germline V and J ends were trimmed by 4 bases and 7 bases, with 17 bases remaining between them. As DNA, the CDR3 is TGTGCCAGCAGCCTCCGGGACTTCGGCCTTGAGCAGTACTTC. This gives the protein CASSLRDFGLEQYF.